The sequence of this TCR beta chain was determined in a study of blood T cells in healthy people across ages. For the second PCR, which ran for about 7 to 11 cycles, a sample-barcoded 5' primer and a J-beta primer mix were used. TCRdb reanalysed the 5' RACE reads using MiXCR and keeps one entry per CDR3 protein. The sample consists of about 1.6 million distinct CDR3 sequences, around 36% of them appearing once. This clonotype has just a few counts. The CDR3 sequence is 14 residues long. Sequencing was performed on blood. The clonotype comes from a woman in her 30s in good health. V is TRBV21-1 and J is TRBJ2-1; TRBD1 was called by the table and not checked on the DNA. TRBV21-1 is a pseudogene segment. Written as DNA, the CDR3 is TGTGCCAGCGTAGGGACAGGGGACTACAATGAGCAGTTCTTC. It yields the protein CASVGTGDYNEQFF.